This TCR beta chain is drawn from a study of graft-versus-host responses after intestinal transplantation. As for the study in general: Multivisceral, liver-intestinal, or isolated intestinal transplants were given to recipients. All recipients were given anti-thymocyte globulin induction, and tacrolimus and steroids were then administered for 2 to 4 years. General study points: Recipient marrow held GvH clones, some first seen in ileum or blood.

The V and J ends lost 5 bases and 2 bases respectively, with 12 bases between them. Germline CDR1 and CDR2: SGHTA and FQGNSA. The CDR3 totals 14 residues. TCRdb keeps only in-frame clones here, not all; method: immunoSEQ multiplex PCR. The sample records 110,000 to 150,000 clones, roughly 91% being singletons. With regard to this clone: Its specificity is unknown.

The material sequenced was unstimulated CD4+ T cells sorted from spleen or lymph node cells, taken before intestinal transplant. The TCR comes from a human donor who received an intestinal transplant. The chain combines TRBV7-2 with TRBJ1-2; no clear D. The CDR3 region is CASSTPGDNYGYTF. The CDR3 nucleotides read TGTGCCAGCAGCACCCCGGGCGACAACTATGGCTACACCTTC.